A selection of T cell receptor beta chains follows, all from one sample in a study of cytomegalovirus exposure and HLA in healthy donors. The protocol was immunoSEQ multiplex PCR, while the TCRdb copy is restricted to in-frame clones and leaves out a portion. Here the sample spans roughly 56,000 clones, around 82% being singletons. Sequenced input: PBMCs. Receptor source: a boy between 5 and 17 years old in good health and CMV-seropositive. Both conserved end residues are part of each CDR3. The D gene is left open where the match is weak. Only part of the rows carry a size: once, few, many, or a class if the clone is expanded.

cdr3_aa	cdr3_nt	clone_size	d_call	v_call	j_call
CASSLRQAPRDGYTF	TGTGCCAGCTCACTTAGACAGGCGCCAAGAGATGGCTACACCTTC	-	-	TRBV18	TRBJ1-2
CASSRTRGNEQFF	TGTGCCAGCAGCAGGACCCGGGGGAATGAGCAGTTCTTC	-	-	TRBV11-3	TRBJ2-1
CATSPRRGPLNTEAFF	TGTGCCACCAGTCCAAGAAGAGGTCCGTTGAACACTGAAGCTTTCTTT	-	-	TRBV15	TRBJ1-1
CASSTPGGYNEKLFF	TGTGCCAGTAGTACCCCAGGGGGGTATAATGAAAAACTGTTTTTT	-	TRBD1	TRBV19	TRBJ1-4
CSVGTGLGWGAFF	TGCAGCGTTGGGACAGGCCTGGGTTGGGGAGCTTTCTTT	-	TRBD1	TRBV29-1	TRBJ1-1
CARRGSSGNTIYF	TGTGCCAGACGCGGTTCTTCTGGAAACACCATATATTTT	few	-	TRBV2	TRBJ1-3
CASLLVGTDTQYF	TGTGCCAGCCTTCTAGTGGGCACAGATACGCAGTATTTT	-	-	TRBV6-1	TRBJ2-3
CSVDLTGKPYNEQFF	TGCAGCGTGGACCTGACAGGGAAACCCTACAATGAGCAGTTCTTC	-	TRBD1	TRBV29-1	TRBJ2-1
CASSYSPGGGTDTQYF	TGTGCCAGCAGTTACTCTCCGGGAGGGGGCACAGATACGCAGTATTTT	once	TRBD2	TRBV6-6	TRBJ2-3
CASSADLAGVNPQYF	TGCGCCAGCAGCGCAGATCTAGCGGGGGTGAATCCGCAGTATTTT	-	TRBD2	TRBV9	TRBJ2-3
CASSPEVRAQPQHF	TGTGCCAGCTCACCAGAGGTTCGAGCTCAGCCCCAGCATTTT	-	-	TRBV18	TRBJ1-5
CASSSRGFTEAFF	TGCGCCAGCAGCAGCCGGGGATTCACTGAAGCTTTCTTT	-	-	TRBV5-1	TRBJ1-1
CASSRVRGDTQYF	TGTGCCAGCAGTAGGGTTAGGGGAGATACGCAGTATTTT	-	-	TRBV6-1	TRBJ2-3
CASSRGQPGANVLTF	TGTGCCAGCAGCCGGGGACAGCCTGGGGCCAACGTCCTGACTTTC	-	TRBD1	TRBV5-4	TRBJ2-6
CASSGTPGYNEQFF	TGCGCCAGCAGTGGGACACCCGGCTACAATGAGCAGTTCTTC	-	-	TRBV10-2	TRBJ2-1
CASSQTGDEQYF	TGTGCCAGCAGCCAGACAGGAGACGAGCAGTACTTC	-	-	TRBV5-5	TRBJ2-7
CASSGWTGEFRGYTF	TGTGCCAGCAGTGGTTGGACAGGGGAGTTTCGGGGCTACACCTTC	-	TRBD1	TRBV6-1	TRBJ1-2
CASSFGGTGELFF	TGTGCTAGCAGCTTCGGAGGGACCGGGGAGCTGTTTTTT	-	-	TRBV7-7	TRBJ2-2
CASSNSGLYGSAQYF	TGTGCCAGCAGCAACTCCGGCCTGTACGGGTCGGCCCAGTACTTC	-	-	TRBV7-6	TRBJ2-5
CASRQGSNNGYTF	TGCGCCAGCAGGCAGGGGAGCAACAATGGCTACACCTTC	few	-	TRBV5-1	TRBJ1-2
CASSSVLRGTEAFF	TGTGCCAGCAGCTCAGTACTCAGGGGGACTGAAGCTTTCTTT	-	TRBD1	TRBV7-9	TRBJ1-1
CASYGGGEQFF	TGTGCCAGCTACGGGGGTGGTGAGCAGTTCTTC	-	-	TRBV6-4	TRBJ2-1
CTSSPGQDRLEAFF	TGTACCAGCTCGCCAGGACAGGACAGGTTAGAAGCTTTCTTT	-	TRBD1	TRBV18	TRBJ1-1
CAGRDRALHTQYF	TGTGCCGGCCGGGACAGGGCCCTTCATACCCAGTACTTC	-	TRBD1	TRBV6-1	TRBJ2-5